The rows below give T cell receptor beta chains drawn from one sample of a study of cytomegalovirus exposure and HLA in healthy donors. TCRdb keeps only in-frame clones here, not all; method: immunoSEQ multiplex PCR. The sample shows 250,000 to 350,000 clones, roughly nine tenths of them seen only once. The sample consisted of PBMCs. These receptors were collected from a woman under 40 in good health and CMV-seropositive. Both conserved end residues are part of each CDR3. The order of the fields is clone size, J gene, V gene, D gene, CDR3 protein, CDR3 DNA. D genes are given only for firm matches. Rows may omit the clone size; those that give it use once, few, many or a size class.

clone_size: NA
j_call: TRBJ1-2
v_call: TRBV6-5
d_call: NA
cdr3_aa: CASSRINQDYGYTF
cdr3_nt: TGTGCCAGCAGCCGAATAAATCAGGACTATGGCTACACCTTC

clone_size: NA
j_call: TRBJ1-2
v_call: TRBV5-1
d_call: NA
cdr3_aa: CASSPAAGNGYTF
cdr3_nt: TGCGCCAGCAGCCCGGCGGCAGGGAACGGCTACACCTTC

clone_size: NA
j_call: TRBJ2-7
v_call: TRBV19
d_call: NA
cdr3_aa: CASSIQLSYEQYF
cdr3_nt: TGTGCCAGTAGTATACAACTTTCCTACGAGCAGTACTTC

clone_size: NA
j_call: TRBJ1-1
v_call: TRBV7-3
d_call: NA
cdr3_aa: CASSLNAPQGNTEAFF
cdr3_nt: TGTGCCAGCAGCTTAAACGCACCGCAGGGGAACACTGAAGCTTTCTTT

clone_size: NA
j_call: TRBJ1-3
v_call: TRBV7-3
d_call: NA
cdr3_aa: CASSLGPSSGNTIYF
cdr3_nt: TGTGCCAGCAGCTTAGGGCCAAGCTCTGGAAACACCATATATTTT

clone_size: NA
j_call: TRBJ2-7
v_call: TRBV6-5
d_call: TRBD1
cdr3_aa: CASRTGTGGSYEQYF
cdr3_nt: TGTGCCAGTCGAACCGGGACAGGGGGGTCCTACGAGCAGTACTTC

clone_size: NA
j_call: TRBJ2-7
v_call: TRBV27
d_call: TRBD2
cdr3_aa: CASSFASGPYEQYF
cdr3_nt: TGTGCCAGCAGTTTTGCTAGCGGTCCCTACGAGCAGTACTTC

clone_size: NA
j_call: TRBJ2-7
v_call: TRBV7-2
d_call: NA
cdr3_aa: CASSTGLMLYEQYF
cdr3_nt: TGTGCCAGCAGCACGGGCCTTATGCTCTACGAGCAGTACTTC

clone_size: few
j_call: TRBJ1-5
v_call: TRBV9
d_call: NA
cdr3_aa: CASSVGQGNQPQHF
cdr3_nt: TGTGCCAGCAGCGTAGGGCAGGGAAATCAGCCCCAGCATTTT

clone_size: NA
j_call: TRBJ2-7
v_call: TRBV5-1
d_call: NA
cdr3_aa: CASSLAEGWEQYF
cdr3_nt: TGCGCCAGCAGCTTGGCCGAGGGGTGGGAGCAGTACTTC

clone_size: NA
j_call: TRBJ2-5
v_call: TRBV29-1
d_call: NA
cdr3_aa: CSVAQSPGETQYF
cdr3_nt: TGCAGCGTGGCACAGTCCCCCGGGGAGACCCAGTACTTC

clone_size: NA
j_call: TRBJ2-3
v_call: TRBV6-6
d_call: TRBD1
cdr3_aa: CASSLYRGATDTQYF
cdr3_nt: TGTGCCAGCAGTCTATACAGGGGTGCGACAGATACGCAGTATTTT

clone_size: NA
j_call: TRBJ1-5
v_call: TRBV6-5
d_call: NA
cdr3_aa: CASKRAVQGNQPQHF
cdr3_nt: TGTGCCAGCAAACGGGCCGTCCAGGGTAATCAGCCCCAGCATTTT

clone_size: NA
j_call: TRBJ1-1
v_call: TRBV7-9
d_call: NA
cdr3_aa: CASSLATGANTEAFF
cdr3_nt: TGTGCCAGCAGCTTAGCTACCGGGGCGAACACTGAAGCTTTCTTT

clone_size: NA
j_call: TRBJ2-3
v_call: TRBV28
d_call: NA
cdr3_aa: CASSLPHDTQYF
cdr3_nt: TGTGCCAGCAGCCTTCCGCACGATACGCAGTATTTT

clone_size: once
j_call: TRBJ1-5
v_call: TRBV29-1
d_call: NA
cdr3_aa: CSVVVGDDQPQHF
cdr3_nt: TGCAGCGTTGTGGTAGGGGACGATCAGCCCCAGCATTTT

clone_size: NA
j_call: TRBJ2-7
v_call: TRBV6-6
d_call: TRBD1
cdr3_aa: CATDRIGQGSYEQYF
cdr3_nt: TGTGCCACCGACCGGATAGGACAGGGCTCCTACGAGCAGTACTTC

clone_size: NA
j_call: TRBJ1-2
v_call: TRBV6-5
d_call: NA
cdr3_aa: CASSYRGVANYGYTF
cdr3_nt: TGTGCCAGCAGTTACCGGGGCGTAGCTAACTATGGCTACACCTTC

clone_size: NA
j_call: TRBJ2-7
v_call: TRBV29-1
d_call: NA
cdr3_aa: CSVPADESYEQYF
cdr3_nt: TGCAGCGTTCCTGCAGACGAGTCCTACGAGCAGTACTTC

clone_size: NA
j_call: TRBJ2-7
v_call: TRBV28
d_call: NA
cdr3_aa: CASSWRGNSYEQYF
cdr3_nt: TGTGCCAGCAGTTGGCGGGGCAACTCCTACGAGCAGTACTTC

clone_size: many
j_call: TRBJ1-5
v_call: TRBV6-1
d_call: TRBD1
cdr3_aa: CASSEAPGTGSQPQHF
cdr3_nt: TGTGCCAGCAGTGAGGCCCCCGGGACAGGGTCTCAGCCCCAGCATTTT

clone_size: NA
j_call: TRBJ2-1
v_call: TRBV19
d_call: TRBD2
cdr3_aa: CASSIAAGGRNEQFF
cdr3_nt: TGTGCCAGTAGTATCGCCGCGGGGGGGCGGAATGAGCAGTTCTTC

clone_size: NA
j_call: TRBJ1-1
v_call: TRBV30
d_call: NA
cdr3_aa: CAWSVSQGSEAFF
cdr3_nt: TGTGCCTGGAGTGTCAGTCAGGGCTCTGAAGCTTTCTTT

clone_size: NA
j_call: TRBJ2-7
v_call: TRBV7-9
d_call: NA
cdr3_aa: CASSLEGPLYEQYF
cdr3_nt: TGTGCCAGCAGCTTAGAAGGGCCCCTCTACGAGCAGTACTTC

clone_size: NA
j_call: TRBJ2-3
v_call: TRBV6-1
d_call: NA
cdr3_aa: CASRKGVGDTQYF
cdr3_nt: TGTGCCAGCAGGAAAGGTGTCGGTGATACGCAGTATTTT

clone_size: NA
j_call: TRBJ1-1
v_call: TRBV2
d_call: NA
cdr3_aa: CASIQGGITEAFF
cdr3_nt: TGTGCCAGCATACAGGGAGGGATCACTGAAGCTTTCTTT